This T cell receptor (beta chain) was profiled in a study of shared clonotypes between healthy human individuals. Across the study: The donor pool was made up of two women and a few men aged 18 to 49. Study results and limitations: Naive subsets typically showed greater estimated richness than memory subsets.

Turning to this clone: The antigen is unknown.

Naive CD8 cells lacked CD45RO, underwent positive selection for CCR7 and left out terminally differentiated effector memory CD45RA+ cells. Every donor was a Caucasian adult from Nashville, Tennessee. Germline CDR1 is SGHRS and CDR2 is YFSETQ. The CDR3 sequence is 15 residues long. V was cut by 4 bases and J by 7 bases, with 18 bases left in between. Sequencing used immunoSEQ multiplex PCR; TCRdb keeps in-frame clones, though not all of them. This sample yields under 1 million clones, of which around 96% are seen a single time; roughly 0.23% belongs to the top ten. The sample consisted of naive CD8+ T cells sorted from blood. This TCR was recovered from a young man in good health. This rearrangement joins TRBV5-1 to TRBJ2-1, with D perhaps matching TRBD2 (6 bases). CDR3 DNA sequence: TGCGCCAGCAGCGTGGACCCTAATAGCGGAAATGAGCAGTTCTTC. Amino acid sequence: CASSVDPNSGNEQFF.